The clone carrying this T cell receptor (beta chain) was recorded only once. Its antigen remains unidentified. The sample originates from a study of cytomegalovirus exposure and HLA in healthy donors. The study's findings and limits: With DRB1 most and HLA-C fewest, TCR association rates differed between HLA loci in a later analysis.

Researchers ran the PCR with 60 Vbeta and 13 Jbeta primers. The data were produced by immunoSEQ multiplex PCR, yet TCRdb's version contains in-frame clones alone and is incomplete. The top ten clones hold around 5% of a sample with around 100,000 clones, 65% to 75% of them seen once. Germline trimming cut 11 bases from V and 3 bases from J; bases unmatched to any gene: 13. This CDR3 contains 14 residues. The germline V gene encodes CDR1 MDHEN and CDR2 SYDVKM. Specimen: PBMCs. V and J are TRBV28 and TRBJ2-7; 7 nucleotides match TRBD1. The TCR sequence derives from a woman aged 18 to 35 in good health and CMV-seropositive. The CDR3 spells CALGGRPGLYEQYF. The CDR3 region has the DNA TGTGCCTTAGGGGGCCGGCCAGGTCTCTACGAGCAGTACTTC.